The rows below give T cell receptor beta chains drawn from one sample of a study of T cell responses to AZD1222 COVID-19 vaccine. Sequenced by immunoSEQ multiplex PCR; TCRdb stores in-frame clones only, minus some. The data show about 150,000 clones, 94% seen once. The specimen was peripheral blood, collected on day 0 of AZD1222 vaccination. These receptors all stem from an adult in good health. Both conserved end residues are trimmed from each CDR3. The size of a clone is reported for some rows only, either as once, few or many, or as a class for expanded clones.

len | j_gene | abundance | v_gene | CDR3aa
13 | TRBJ1-1 | - | TRBV7-3 | ASSSAGLTNTEAF
11 | TRBJ1-5 | - | TRBV6-5 | ASSADRNQPQH
12 | TRBJ1-5 | - | TRBV21-1 | ASLNPQSNQPQH
13 | TRBJ2-2 | - | TRBV7-6 | ASSQTGANTGELF
11 | TRBJ2-1 | - | TRBV12-3/TRBV12-4 | ASSKDLRGEQF
13 | TRBJ2-2 | - | TRBV27 | ASSLSAGNTGELF
9 | TRBJ2-1 | once | TRBV6-5 | ASHNSGEQF
11 | TRBJ1-1 | once | TRBV3-1/TRBV3-2 | ASSPGTGGMAF
13 | TRBJ1-2 | - | TRBV3-1/TRBV3-2 | ASSPLFTGNGGYT
12 | TRBJ1-4 | - | TRBV7-2 | ASSLSQGGEKLF
13 | TRBJ1-6 | - | TRBV6-5 | ASSWDSNYNSPLH
12 | TRBJ2-3 | - | TRBV6-2/TRBV6-3 | ASSQYTSTDTQY
13 | TRBJ1-5 | - | TRBV7-2 | ASSLNPGAGQPQH
12 | TRBJ1-2 | - | TRBV5-1 | ASSLGEGTDGYT
12 | TRBJ1-3 | - | TRBV7-9 | ASSLLRAGNTIY
12 | TRBJ2-4 | once | TRBV19 | ASSIVGRVNIQY
11 | TRBJ1-1 | - | TRBV19 | ASSWDGATEAF
15 | TRBJ2-1 | - | TRBV4-3 | ASSQATTSASFSEQF
13 | TRBJ1-5 | - | TRBV19 | ASSFRDRDPQPQH
13 | TRBJ1-3 | - | TRBV18 | ASFLWDPPGNTIY
11 | TRBJ2-2 | - | TRBV10-2 | ASSAGALGELF
10 | TRBJ1-5 | - | TRBV10-3 | AIGDGDQPQH
12 | TRBJ1-2 | - | TRBV3-1/TRBV3-2 | ASSQGQTNYGYT
13 | TRBJ2-5 | - | TRBV7-6 | ASKMTELVQETQY
15 | TRBJ2-1 | - | TRBV5-1 | ASSLGGVTISYNEQF
13 | TRBJ1-5 | - | TRBV6-5 | ASRGDRHSNQPQH
11 | TRBJ1-2 | - | TRBV5-1 | ASSPQGTDGYT
13 | TRBJ1-6 | few | TRBV5-1 | ASRLGTGGYSPLH
13 | TRBJ2-3 | once | TRBV27 | ASSLRPYVPDTQY
13 | TRBJ1-4 | - | TRBV7-8 | ASSFSVATDEKLF
14 | TRBJ2-2 | - | TRBV19 | ASSIRDRGGTGELF
11 | TRBJ2-1 | - | TRBV11-2 | ASSRDRSIEQF